The 22 T cell receptor beta chains below all came from one sample that was sequenced in a study of blood T cell repertoires in COVID-19. Here immunoSEQ multiplex PCR was the method, and the copy in TCRdb shows in-frame clones only, minus some. There are just over 150,000 clones in the sample; roughly 82% occur only once, and 5.5% to 7.5% lies in the top ten. The specimen sequenced was peripheral blood. These receptors were taken from a woman between 40 and 50 years old with COVID-19, enrolled during active disease.

This chain links TRBV28 with TRBJ2-2, with TRBD2 identical over 8 bases. This CDR3 is 14 amino acids long. CDR1 MDHEN and CDR2 SYDVKM come from the germline V gene. V trimming: 7 bases; J trimming: 6 bases; junction bases outside the gene matches: 7. The CDR3 bases are TGTGCCAGCATGGTCGGGAGGGCCCCCGGGGAGCTGTTTTTT. Translation gives CASMVGRAPGELFF.

The chain joins TRBV2 to TRBJ2-3; 11 bases match TRBD2. This CDR3 contains 15 residues. Trimming at V came to 5 bases and at J to 0 bases, leaving 1 base not matched to a gene. Germline values: CDR1 SNHLY, CDR2 FYNNEI. CDR3 DNA: TGTGCCAGCAGTTCTAGCGGGAGGAGCACAGATACGCAGTATTTT. Translating it yields CASSSSGRSTDTQYF.

The chain joins TRBV3-1 (or the pseudogene TRBV3-2) to TRBJ2-2; 7 bases map to TRBD1. V lost 1 base to trimming and J lost 7 bases; unmatched junction nucleotides: 12. Germline CDR1 reads LGHDT; CDR2 reads YNNKEL (reference sequence). CDR3 length equals 17 residues. CDR3 loop: CASSQVPRTGVSGELFF. The DNA for the CDR3 is TGTGCCAGCAGCCAAGTTCCACGGACAGGCGTAAGCGGGGAGCTGTTTTTT.

This clone was counted a few times. The V and J genes are TRBV24-1 and TRBJ2-3, with 11 bases that match TRBD2. The V gene end was trimmed by 4 bases and the J gene end by 4 bases; junction bases not matched to a gene: 9. The CDR3 spans 17 residues. Germline V CDR1 and CDR2: KGHDR, SFDVKD. The CDR3 region is CATSDRNSGGGPDTQYF. CDR3 sequence (DNA): TGTGCCACCAGTGACCGTAATAGCGGGGGGGGCCCAGATACGCAGTATTTT.

J is TRBJ2-1 and V is TRBV12-3 or TRBV12-4, with no clear D. Between the trimmed V and J ends, which lost 1 base and 8 bases, there was a span of 6 bases. CDR3 length equals 12 residues. CDR3 sequence reads: CASSLGGYEQFF. The CDR3 region has the DNA TGTGCCAGCAGTTTAGGAGGATATGAGCAGTTCTTC.

The chain has TRBV5-8 and TRBJ2-1, with D possibly being TRBD2 (5 bases). Germline V gene lookup returns CDR1 SGHTS and CDR2 YDEGEE. Trimming removed 4 bases at V and 7 bases at J, with 9 bases between. This CDR3 contains 12 residues. The CDR3 protein is CASSRTLNEQFF. In nucleotides, the CDR3 is TGTGCCAGCAGCAGGACTCTGAATGAGCAGTTCTTC.

V gene TRBV25-1 combines with J gene TRBJ2-2; weak D call: TRBD1 (5 bases). Germline CDR1 and CDR2: MGHDK and SYGVNS. V was cut by 3 bases and J by 0 bases, with 11 bases left in between. The CDR3 loop spans 16 amino acids. The CDR3 DNA reads TGTGCCAGCAGTGATCCTCAGGGCACGAACACCGGGGAGCTGTTTTTT. Its protein product is CASSDPQGTNTGELFF. The entire variable domain, with the rest obtained from reference TRBV25-1 and TRBJ2-2, is as follows: EADIYQTPRYLVIGTGKKITLECSQTMGHDKMYWYQQDPGMELHLIHYSYGVNSTEKGDLSSESTVSRIRTEHFPLTLESARPSHTSQYLCASSDPQGTNTGELFFGEGSRLTVL.

This chain connects TRBV19 to TRBJ1-5; 7 bases are shared with TRBD1. The CDR3 runs 15 residues. The V and J ends lost 7 bases and 4 bases, in that order; junction bases with no gene match: 10. From germline, CDR1 is LNHDA and CDR2 SQIVND (reference sequence). CDR3 region: CASKTGPQMNQPQHF. The DNA of the CDR3 is TGTGCCAGTAAGACAGGGCCCCAAATGAATCAGCCCCAGCATTTT.

This clone appeared once. V gene TRBV28 combines with J gene TRBJ2-7, with 11 bases identical to TRBD2. CDR3 length: 16 amino acids. The ends lost 3 bases at V and 2 bases at J; junction bases unmatched: 6. Germline V gene sequence: CDR1 MDHEN, CDR2 SYDVKM. CDR3 bases: TGTGCCAGCAGTTTTGGGACTAGCGGTACAACCTACGAGCAGTACTTC. It codes for CASSFGTSGTTYEQYF.

The chain combines TRBV7-2 with TRBJ2-1; the D gene is possibly TRBD2 (5 bases). Germline CDR1 and CDR2: SGHTA and FQGNSA. This CDR3 spans 14 amino acids. Deletions cut 1 base from V and 7 bases from J, with 11 bases between. The CDR3 here is CASSLEPSSNEQFF. The CDR3 region has the DNA TGTGCCAGCAGCTTAGAACCTAGCTCGAATGAGCAGTTCTTC.

This clone is a singleton in its sample. The chain couples TRBV10-2 to TRBJ2-2; 8 bases are a match to TRBD2. The CDR3 extends over 13 amino acids. The V segment lost 10 bases and the J segment 4 bases; nucleotides outside the gene matches: 5. Germline loops: CDR1 WSHSY, CDR2 SAAADI. The CDR3 here is CATPAGGTGELFF. The CDR3 nucleotides are TGCGCCACTCCCGCGGGGGGCACCGGGGAGCTGTTTTTT.

This chain connects TRBV23-1 to TRBJ2-7; 7 nucleotides line up with TRBD1. TRBV23-1 belongs to the ORF category, with a function that is uncertain. This CDR3 region has 17 residues. J was trimmed by 2 bases and V by 0 bases; bases with no gene match: 10. CDR3 region: CASSQSPRTGVAYEQYV. CDR3 coding DNA: TGCGCCAGCAGTCAATCGCCCCGGACAGGAGTAGCCTACGAGCAGTACGTC.

The chain recombines TRBV10-1 with TRBJ2-1, with D possibly matching TRBD2 (6 bases). This CDR3 spans 16 amino acids. V was cut by 2 bases and J by 6 bases, with 17 bases left in between. Germline CDR1 WNHNN, CDR2 SYGVQD (reference sequence). CDR3 loop: CASSELGSGGSNEQFF. Here the CDR3 DNA reads TGCGCCAGCAGTGAGCTGGGTTCCGGAGGGAGCAATGAGCAGTTCTTC.

The V call is TRBV2, the J call TRBJ1-6; 8 nucleotides match TRBD1. The germline CDR1 and CDR2 sequences are SNHLY and FYNNEI. V lost 6 bases, J lost 5 bases, and 9 bases stayed unmatched. The CDR3 is made up of 16 amino acids. CDR3 protein: CASSRDRGVNNSPLHF. CDR3 DNA sequence: TGTGCCAGCAGCCGCGACAGGGGTGTGAATAATTCACCCCTCCACTTT.

J is TRBJ2-4 and V is TRBV2; possible D gene TRBD2, 6 bases. The germline CDR1 and CDR2 sequences are SNHLY and FYNNEI. The CDR3 is 12 amino acids. V was clipped by 3 bases and J by 6 bases, with 6 bases between them. Here the CDR3 reads CASSERGNIQYF. CDR3 nucleotide sequence: TGTGCCAGCAGTGAGCGGGGAAACATTCAGTACTTC.

V is TRBV2 and J is TRBJ2-2; D remains ambiguous. The CDR3 covers 13 residues. The V gene lost 2 bases and the J gene lost 1 base, with 2 bases spanning the gap. Germline assignment: CDR1 SNHLY and CDR2 FYNNEI. This CDR3 reads CASSEQNTGELFF. CDR3 nucleotides: TGTGCCAGCAGTGAACAGAACACCGGGGAGCTGTTTTTT.

The chain links TRBV19 to TRBJ2-1; D possibly corresponds to TRBD2 (5 bases). Trimming shortened V by 6 bases and J by 4 bases, and 13 bases separated the two germline ends. Germline loops: CDR1 LNHDA, CDR2 SQIVND (reference sequence). The CDR3 is made up of 14 amino acids. The CDR3 sequence: CASRTTNKYNEQFF. The CDR3 DNA reads TGTGCCAGTAGAACGACTAATAAGTACAATGAGCAGTTCTTC.

This rearrangement joins TRBV5-1 to TRBJ2-1; possible D gene TRBD2, 6 bases. The CDR3 runs to 15 residues. V was pared by 0 bases and J by 2 bases, with 9 bases between. CDR1 SGHRS and CDR2 YFSETQ come from the germline V gene. The chain's CDR3 is CASSLDGRPYNEQFF. In DNA form, the CDR3 reads TGCGCCAGCAGCTTGGACGGGAGACCCTACAATGAGCAGTTCTTC.

J is TRBJ2-3 and V is TRBV5-1; tentative D call: TRBD2 (6 bases). The germline gives CDR1 SGHRS, CDR2 YFSETQ. V lost 6 bases, J lost 1 base, and 18 bases lay in between. The CDR3 runs 16 residues. In nucleotides, the CDR3 is TGCGCCAGCAATGGAGGGCGGGCTGGGGGCACAGATACGCAGTATTTT. Encoded protein: CASNGGRAGGTDTQYF.

The chain has TRBV3-1 (or the pseudogene TRBV3-2) and TRBJ2-2; D possibly corresponds to TRBD2 (5 bases). Germline assignment: CDR1 LGHDT and CDR2 YNNKEL (reference sequence). V was trimmed by 3 bases and J by 1 base, leaving 9 bases between them. CDR3 length equals 15 residues. CDR3 bases: TGTGCCAGCAGCCACGAGGGCTGGAACACCGGGGAGCTGTTTTTT. Translated, it gives CASSHEGWNTGELFF.

The V call is TRBV19, the J call TRBJ1-2, with 7 bases fitting TRBD1. J gave up 0 bases and V 6 bases, and 7 bases lay outside the gene matches. This CDR3 has 15 amino acids. CDR1 and CDR2 from the germline V gene are LNHDA and SQIVND (reference sequence). The CDR3 nucleotides read TGTGCCAGTAGCCGAGACAGGGACCCTAACTATGGCTACACCTTC. It specifies CASSRDRDPNYGYTF.

This clone appeared a single time. V and J are TRBV6-5 and TRBJ2-2, with TRBD2 as a possible D gene (5 bases). The V gene's germline CDR1 is MNHEY and CDR2 SVGAGI. The CDR3 consists of 10 residues. The DNA for the CDR3 is TGTGTTGCGGGCACCGGGGAGCTGTTTTTT. Its protein is CVAGTGELFF.